Following are 13 T cell receptor beta chains from one sample sequenced in a study of blood T cell repertoires in COVID-19. TCRdb keeps only in-frame clones here, not all; method: immunoSEQ multiplex PCR. This table holds under 200,000 clones, approximately 86% found once. The sample taken for sequencing was peripheral blood. These TCRs come from an older woman who had recovered from COVID-19.

This sequence joins TRBV3-1 (or the pseudogene TRBV3-2) and TRBJ1-5; D not resolved. CDR1 and CDR2 from the germline V gene are LGHDT and YNNKEL (reference sequence). The CDR3 loop spans 13 amino acids. The V and J ends lost 2 bases and 3 bases respectively, with 5 bases between them. The CDR3 here is CASSQYINQPQHF. The CDR3 DNA reads as TGTGCCAGCAGCCAATACATCAATCAGCCCCAGCATTTT.

The chain carries TRBV28 and TRBJ2-5; 9 bases are a match to TRBD1. Per the germline V gene, CDR1 is MDHEN and CDR2 is SYDVKM. The CDR3 contains 15 residues. V lost 3 bases and J lost 5; bases outside the gene matches: 7. The CDR3 region has the DNA TGTGCCAGCAGTTTGGTGACAGGGGGAGGGGAGACCCAGTACTTC. This sequence encodes CASSLVTGGGETQYF.

This CDR3 is CASSWTVETQYF. The CDR3 region has the DNA TGTGCCAGCAGTTGGACAGTAGAGACCCAGTACTTC. The J gene is TRBJ2-5, the V gene TRBV12-3 or TRBV12-4; D possibly corresponds to TRBD1 (6 bases). The CDR3 loop spans 12 amino acids. Trimming removed 4 bases from V and 4 bases from J, with 7 bases in between.

The chain's CDR3 is CASSASTGGTTEAFF. CDR3 in DNA: TGCGCCAGCAGCGCATCGACAGGGGGCACCACTGAAGCTTTCTTT. This chain links TRBV5-1 with TRBJ1-1, with 10 bases fitting TRBD1. Per germline, CDR1 SGHRS and CDR2 YFSETQ. The CDR3 totals 15 residues. With V trimmed by 4 bases and J by 4 bases, 7 bases remained unmatched.

V is TRBV5-4 and J is TRBJ1-2; TRBD1 aligns across 7 bases. The CDR3 consists of 15 residues. Germline V gene lookup returns CDR1 SGHNT and CDR2 YYREEE (reference sequence). J lost 4 bases, V lost 3 bases, and 9 bases had no gene match. The CDR3 sequence is CASSWGQLFFYGYTF. DNA for the CDR3: TGTGCCAGCAGCTGGGGACAGTTATTTTTCTATGGCTACACCTTC.

The chain combines TRBV10-2 with TRBJ2-7; TRBD2 might be the D (6 bases). Trimming shortened V by 8 bases and J by 4 bases, and 18 bases separated the two germline ends. This CDR3 is 14 amino acids long. Germline lookup yields CDR1 WSHSY and CDR2 SAAADI. The CDR3 here is CASRSNSGGYEQYF. The DNA of the CDR3 is TGCGCCAGCCGAAGTAACTCCGGGGGATACGAGCAGTACTTC.

The chain has TRBV28 and TRBJ1-5; no firm D call. CDR3 length equals 15 residues. The V gene's germline CDR1 is MDHEN and CDR2 SYDVKM. Trimming cost V 2 bases and J 2 bases, with 10 bases left between them. The CDR3 region is CASSLLSPGNQPQHF. The CDR3 coding sequence is TGTGCCAGCAGTTTACTCAGTCCCGGCAATCAGCCCCAGCATTTT.

The V and J genes are TRBV4-2 and TRBJ1-4; D is possibly TRBD1 (6 bases). The CDR3 sequence is 15 residues long. V was clipped by 0 bases and J by 7 bases, with 12 bases between them. Germline assignment: CDR1 LGHNA and CDR2 YNFKEQ. CDR3 sequence (DNA): TGTGCCAGCAGCCAAGATGAGGCCAGGGGTGAAAAACTGTTTTTT. It is translated as CASSQDEARGEKLFF.

This chain links TRBV28 with TRBJ1-5; 8 bases are shared with TRBD1. V was clipped by 2 bases and J by 5 bases; unmatched bases: 2. CDR1 is MDHEN, CDR2 SYDVKM, per germline. The CDR3 length is 14 residues. The CDR3 nucleotides are TGTGCCAGCAGTTTAACAGGGGGTTATCAGCCCCAGCATTTT. Protein product: CASSLTGGYQPQHF.

This clone was observed a few times. The V call is TRBV5-1, the J call TRBJ1-1; D not certain. The CDR3 contains 14 residues. In germline, CDR1 is SGHRS, CDR2 YFSETQ. The germline V and J ends were trimmed by 0 bases and 5 bases, with 11 bases remaining between them. This CDR3 reads CASSLGHGETEAFF. The CDR3 bases are TGCGCCAGCAGCTTGGGACATGGTGAGACTGAAGCTTTCTTT.

Only one count was recorded for this clone. The chain combines TRBV18 with TRBJ1-4; the D gene is possibly TRBD1 (6 bases). V was shortened by 6 bases and J by 0 bases, with 17 bases between the two germline ends. From germline, CDR1 is KGHSH and CDR2 LQKENI. CDR3 length: 17 residues. The CDR3, as DNA: TGTGCCAGCTCCCAAATAGCGGGGGCCTCAACTAATGAAAAACTGTTTTTT. Translating gives CASSQIAGASTNEKLFF.

The gene calls are TRBV24-1 and TRBJ1-4; a weak D match, TRBD1 (5 bases). This CDR3 spans 14 amino acids. The ends were cut back, 5 bases at V and 5 bases at J, with 11 bases in the middle. The germline CDR1 and CDR2 sequences are KGHDR and SFDVKD. The CDR3 nucleotides are TGTGCCACCAGTGTGGGGGGACGGAATGAAAAACTGTTTTTT. This sequence encodes CATSVGGRNEKLFF.

The genes are TRBV5-4 and TRBJ2-5; 7 bases map to TRBD1. Germline-derived CDR1 and CDR2 are SGHNT and YYREEE (reference sequence). Trimming cost V 2 bases and J 2 bases; bases outside gene matches: 6. This CDR3 contains 15 residues. Written as DNA, the CDR3 is TGTGCCAGCAGCTTAGCGTCAGGGGGACAAGAGACCCAGTACTTC. Amino acid sequence: CASSLASGGQETQYF.